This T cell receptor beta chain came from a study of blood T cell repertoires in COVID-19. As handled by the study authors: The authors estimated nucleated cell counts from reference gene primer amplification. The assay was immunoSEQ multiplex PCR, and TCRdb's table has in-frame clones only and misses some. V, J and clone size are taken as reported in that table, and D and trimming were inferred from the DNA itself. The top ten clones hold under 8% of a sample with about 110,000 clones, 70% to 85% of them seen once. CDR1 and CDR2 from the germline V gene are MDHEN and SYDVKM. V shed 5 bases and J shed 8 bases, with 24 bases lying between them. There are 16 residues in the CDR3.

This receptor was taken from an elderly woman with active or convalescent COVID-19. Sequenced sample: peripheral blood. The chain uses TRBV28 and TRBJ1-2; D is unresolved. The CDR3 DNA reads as TGTGCCAGCAGTCTGATCAATCAGGAAGTTGATCTGGGCTACACCTTC. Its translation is CASSLINQEVDLGYTF.